These 21 T cell receptor beta chains were all obtained from the same sample, sequenced in a study of blood T cells in healthy people across ages. Then a second PCR, running roughly 6 to 12 cycles, was carried out with a sample-barcoded 5' primer and a J-beta primer mix. TCRdb fed the 5' RACE reads into MiXCR, producing one record per CDR3 protein. In the table there are 890,000 or so distinct CDR3 sequences, about 59% of which are singletons. The sample taken for sequencing was blood. These receptor sequences come from a man between 25 and 39 years old in good health.

CDR3 coding DNA: TGCAGTGCTACTATAGCGGGGGGGCCTCACAATGAGCAGTTCTTC. It codes for CSATIAGGPHNEQFF. The V and J genes are TRBV20-1 and TRBJ2-1, with 11 bases that match TRBD2. CDR1 and CDR2 (germline): DFQATT, SNEGSKA (reference sequence). CDR3 size: 15 residues. V shed 4 bases and J 5 bases; nucleotides not matched to a gene: 7.

The rearrangement joins TRBV27 to TRBJ1-6; D remains unclear. The CDR3 totals 17 residues. V lost 7 bases and J lost 0, with 16 bases in between. Germline V gene lookup returns CDR1 MNHEY and CDR2 SMNVEV (reference sequence). The CDR3 here is CASTLPRRVSYNSPLHF. DNA of the CDR3: TGTGCCAGCACCTTGCCCCGAAGGGTCTCCTATAATTCACCCCTCCACTTT.

This clonotype was picked up many times. This chain uses TRBV28 with TRBJ1-1; D remains ambiguous. Germline V gene sequence: CDR1 MDHEN, CDR2 SYDVKM. CDR3 length equals 14 residues. The V end was cut by 3 bases, the J end by 1 base, with 9 bases between. This CDR3 is CASSFGLRNTEAFF. The CDR3 coding sequence is TGTGCCAGCAGTTTCGGGCTGAGGAACACTGAAGCTTTCTTT.

There are a few counts of this clonotype. CDR3 in DNA: TGTGCCAGCAGCCAAGCCGGGACAGGGGACACTGAAGCTTTCTTT. Amino acid sequence: CASSQAGTGDTEAFF. The chain is built from TRBV7-9 and TRBJ1-1; 10 nucleotides align to TRBD1. Per germline, CDR1 SEHNR and CDR2 FQNEAQ (reference sequence). The CDR3 runs 15 residues. The V segment lost 5 bases and the J segment 3 bases; nucleotides outside the gene matches: 6. The full variable domain, completed using reference TRBV7-9 and TRBJ1-1, is DTGVSQNPRHKITKRGQNVTFRCDPISEHNRLYWYRQTLGQGPEFLTYFQNEAQLEKSRLLSDRFSAERPKGSFSTLEIQRTEQGDSAMYLCASSQAGTGDTEAFFGQGTRLTVV.

V usage is TRBV5-1 and J usage is TRBJ2-7; 12 nucleotides agree with TRBD1. V gave up 4 bases and J gave up 7 bases; unmatched junction bases: 18. In germline, CDR1 is SGHRS, CDR2 YFSETQ. This CDR3 is 18 amino acids long. The CDR3 sequence is CASSQKGIGTGGRDEQYF. The CDR3 region has the DNA TGCGCCAGCAGCCAAAAGGGTATCGGGACAGGGGGCAGGGATGAGCAGTACTTC.

The rearrangement uses TRBV20-1 and TRBJ1-1; D may be TRBD1 (5 bases). From germline, CDR1 is DFQATT and CDR2 SNEGSKA (reference sequence). Trimming stripped 0 bases from V and 8 bases from J, with 13 bases between. This CDR3 region has 13 residues. The CDR3 DNA reads TGCAGTGCTAGAGATGAGCCGCGGACAGAAGCTTTCTTT. Translated, it gives CSARDEPRTEAFF.

The gene calls are TRBV25-1 and TRBJ1-2, with 7 nucleotides matching TRBD1. V shed 3 bases, J shed 1 base, and the junction held 14 bases outside the gene matches. Per germline, CDR1 MGHDK and CDR2 SYGVNS. The CDR3 extends over 18 amino acids. The CDR3 DNA follows: TGTGCCAGCAGTGAGCCGGGGACAGACCCATGGGGTAACTATGGCTACACCTTC. Protein sequence: CASSEPGTDPWGNYGYTF.

The rearrangement uses TRBV20-1 and TRBJ2-3; D is possibly TRBD1 or TRBD2 (5 bases each). Germline assignment: CDR1 DFQATT and CDR2 SNEGSKA (reference sequence). The V end lost 5 bases, the J end lost 6 bases, and 21 bases lay between the germline ends. The CDR3 loop spans 15 amino acids. The CDR3 nucleotides are TGCAGTGCTGGCCCCCGGGACCTAGGCGAGGATACGCAGTATTTT. It is translated as CSAGPRDLGEDTQYF.

The chain joins TRBV29-1 to TRBJ2-7; 7 bases are a match to TRBD1. This CDR3 has 12 residues. V lost 5 bases to trimming and J lost 1 base; unmatched junction nucleotides: 2. CDR1 SQVTM and CDR2 ANQGSEA come from the germline V gene. The CDR3: CSVKTGSYEQYF. CDR3 DNA: TGCAGCGTTAAGACAGGGTCCTACGAGCAGTACTTC.

This clonotype was counted between two and nine times. The V call is TRBV21-1, the J call TRBJ2-7; the table names TRBD1, a call not compared with the DNA. TRBV21-1 is a pseudogene segment. There are 15 residues in the CDR3. The CDR3 spells CASSSYRTVRYEQYF. The CDR3 DNA follows: TGTGCCAGCAGCAGTTATAGGACAGTCCGCTACGAGCAGTACTTC.

J is TRBJ2-5 and V is TRBV15, with 8 bases lining up with TRBD1. The J call may be faulty, since TRBJ2-7 better matches the DNA end. In germline, CDR1 is LNHNV, CDR2 YYDKDF (reference sequence). This CDR3 contains 15 residues. CDR3 nucleotides: TGTGCCACCAGCAGAGGAGGACAGGGAACCGACGAGCAGTACTTC. Residues: CATSRGGQGTDEQYF.

The rearrangement uses TRBV5-6 and TRBJ1-1; D is undetermined. The V and J ends lost 1 base and 2 bases respectively, with 9 bases between them. The V gene's germline CDR1 is SGHDT and CDR2 YYEEEE. The CDR3 length is 14 residues. CDR3 in amino acids: CASSLFDRNTEAFF. CDR3 sequence (DNA): TGTGCCAGCAGCTTGTTTGATCGAAACACTGAAGCTTTCTTT.

The chain uses TRBV4-3 and TRBJ1-1, with D possibly TRBD1 on 5 matching bases. The germline CDR1 and CDR2 sequences are LGHNA and YSLEER. CDR3 length: 16 amino acids. Trimming took off 0 bases at V and 6 bases at J, with 17 bases between the two ends. The CDR3 region is CASSQDPRGTGAEAFF. The CDR3 DNA is TGCGCCAGCAGCCAAGACCCTCGGGGCACGGGGGCTGAAGCTTTCTTT.

On this clonotype itself: This could be a read error, since a much larger clone is one nucleotide away. The chain employs TRBV28 and TRBJ1-5, with 10 bases matching TRBD1. Germline assignment: CDR1 MDHEN and CDR2 SYDVKM. The V and J ends lost 5 bases and 3 bases, in that order; junction bases with no gene match: 1. The CDR3 has 14 amino acids. In nucleotides, the CDR3 is TGTGCCAGCAGTGGGACAGGGGTCAATCAGCCCCAGCATTTT. It yields the protein CASSGTGVNQPQHF.

CDR3 loop: CASSQVVGQSNQPQHF. CDR3 sequence (DNA): TGCGCCAGCAGCCAAGTGGTTGGACAGAGCAATCAGCCCCAGCATTTT. The rearrangement uses TRBV4-3 and TRBJ1-5; perhaps TRBD1 as D (6 bases). Germline assignment: CDR1 LGHNA and CDR2 YSLEER. The CDR3 spans 16 residues. V was shortened by 1 base and J by 1 base, with 11 bases between the two germline ends.

Comments on this clonotype: This may be a read error: a much more frequent sequence differs by one nucleotide. The V gene is TRBV6-2 or TRBV6-3, the J gene TRBJ1-2; D not certain. CDR3 size: 15 residues. V was shortened by 2 bases and J by 8 bases, with 18 bases between the two germline ends. CDR1 and CDR2 from the germline V gene are MNHEY and SVGEGT. In DNA, the CDR3 is TGTGCCAGCAGTTACGCGAAATCCGTGGGAAGGGGCTACACCTTC. It is translated as CASSYAKSVGRGYTF.

V is TRBV27 and J is TRBJ2-4; maybe TRBD1 (5 bases). The J call is doubtful: the DNA matches TRBJ2-7 better. Germline lookup yields CDR1 MNHEY and CDR2 SMNVEV (reference sequence). This CDR3 region has 14 residues. CDR3 nucleotide sequence: TGTGCCAGCAGTTTATTGGGGCGGACCTACGAGCAGTACTTC. Its translation is CASSLLGRTYEQYF.

With respect to this clonotype: One junction end disagrees with the germline gene, perhaps due to a read error. The rearrangement joins TRBV9 to TRBJ1-1; no firm D call. Looked up from germline, CDR1 is SGDLS and CDR2 is YYNGEE. The CDR3 has 13 amino acids. CDR3 bases: TGTGCCGGCAGCGTAGCCCAAGTCACTGAAGCTTTCTTT. Protein sequence: CAGSVAQVTEAFF.

The chain recombines TRBV7-2 with TRBJ2-5; TRBD2 is a possible D gene (6 bases). The V and J ends lost 4 bases and 2 bases respectively, with 11 bases between them. Germline V gene sequence: CDR1 SGHTA, CDR2 FQGNSA. The CDR3 covers 14 residues. In DNA, the CDR3 is TGTGCCAGCAGCTCGTCGGGACTGCAAGAGACCCAGTACTTC. Its translation is CASSSSGLQETQYF.

The chain carries TRBV12-3 or TRBV12-4 and TRBJ2-4; D unclear. The DNA end favors TRBJ2-7, so the J call may be wrong. The CDR3 contains 13 residues. The CDR3 is CASSLLEASEQYF. The CDR3 nucleotides are TGTGCCAGCAGTTTATTAGAAGCGAGCGAGCAGTACTTC.

The gene calls are TRBV30 and TRBJ2-1; D ambiguous. V dropped 6 bases and J dropped 7 bases, with 7 bases sitting between them. This CDR3 has 10 amino acids. Germline CDR1 and CDR2: GTSNPN and SVGIG (reference sequence). CDR3 sequence (DNA): TGTGCCTGCCATCTAAATGAGCAGTTCTTC. This translates into CACHLNEQFF.